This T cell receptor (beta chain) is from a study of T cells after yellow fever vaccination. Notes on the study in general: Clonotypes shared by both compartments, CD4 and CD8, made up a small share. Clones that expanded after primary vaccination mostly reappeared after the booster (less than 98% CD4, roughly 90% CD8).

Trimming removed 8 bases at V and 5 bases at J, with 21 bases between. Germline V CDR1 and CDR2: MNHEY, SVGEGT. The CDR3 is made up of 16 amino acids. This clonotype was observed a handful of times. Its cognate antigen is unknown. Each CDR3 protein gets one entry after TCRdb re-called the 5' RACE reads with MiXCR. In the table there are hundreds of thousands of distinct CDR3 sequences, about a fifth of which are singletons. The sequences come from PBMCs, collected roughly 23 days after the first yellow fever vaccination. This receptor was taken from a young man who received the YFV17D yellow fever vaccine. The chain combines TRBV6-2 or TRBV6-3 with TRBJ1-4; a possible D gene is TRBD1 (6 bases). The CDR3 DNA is TGTGCCAGCCGTGCGTGGGGGGCGAGCCTGAATGAAAAACTGTTTTTT. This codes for CASRAWGASLNEKLFF.